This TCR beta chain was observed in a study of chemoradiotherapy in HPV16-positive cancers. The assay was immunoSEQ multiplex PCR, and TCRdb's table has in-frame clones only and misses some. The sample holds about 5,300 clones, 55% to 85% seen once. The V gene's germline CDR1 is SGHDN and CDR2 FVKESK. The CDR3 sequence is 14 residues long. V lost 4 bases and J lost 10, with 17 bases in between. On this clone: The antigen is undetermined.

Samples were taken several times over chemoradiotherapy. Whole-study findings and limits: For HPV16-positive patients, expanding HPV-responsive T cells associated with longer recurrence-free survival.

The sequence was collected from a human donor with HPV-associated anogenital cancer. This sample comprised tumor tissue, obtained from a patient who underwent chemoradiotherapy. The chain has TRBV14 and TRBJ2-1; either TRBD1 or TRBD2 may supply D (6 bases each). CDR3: CASSRAITGREQFF. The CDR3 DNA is TGTGCCAGCAGCCGAGCCATTACAGGGAGGGAGCAGTTCTTC.